What follows are 26 T cell receptor beta chains derived from one specimen sequenced in a study of blood T cell repertoires in COVID-19. The assay was immunoSEQ multiplex PCR, and TCRdb's table has in-frame clones only and misses some. Of approximately 240,000 clones in the sample, over 80% were seen once. Sequenced sample: PBMCs or T cells enriched from blood (not recorded which). The receptors originated from a woman in her late teens or twenties who had recovered from COVID-19.

This sequence joins TRBV11-3 and TRBJ2-7; TRBD1 is a possible D gene (6 bases). CDR1 SGHNT and CDR2 YENEEA come from the germline V gene. Between the trimmed V and J ends, which lost 2 bases and 3 bases, there was a span of 8 bases. This CDR3 has 13 amino acids. The CDR3 loop is CASSLRQDYEQYF. DNA of the CDR3: TGTGCCAGCAGCTTAAGACAGGACTACGAGCAGTACTTC. The whole variable domain, remainder taken from reference TRBV11-3 and TRBJ2-7, is EAGVVQSPRYKIIEKKQPVAFWCNPISGHNTLYWYLQNLGQGPELLIRYENEEAVDDSQLPKDRFSAERLKGVDSTLKIQPAELGDSAVYLCASSLRQDYEQYFGPGTRLTVT.

This chain links TRBV29-1 with TRBJ2-1; maybe TRBD1 (5 bases). This CDR3 is 12 amino acids long. Germline V gives CDR1 SQVTM, CDR2 ANQGSEA. The V and J ends lost 7 bases and 4 bases respectively, with 11 bases between them. The DNA for the CDR3 is TGCAGCGACCAGACAGATTACAATGAGCAGTTCTTC. This translates into CSDQTDYNEQFF.

The CDR3 DNA reads TGTGCCAGCAGGTTTGAGGGGGCCTTCACTGAAGCTTTCTTT. Its translation is CASRFEGAFTEAFF. The chain recombines TRBV5-5 with TRBJ1-1; 7 bases line up with TRBD1. Per the germline V gene, CDR1 is SGHKS and CDR2 is YYEKEE (reference sequence). This CDR3 comprises 14 residues. The V segment lost 5 bases and the J segment 4 bases; nucleotides outside the gene matches: 8.

The chain is built from TRBV5-1 and TRBJ2-1; 10 positions agree with TRBD1. V was pared by 2 bases and J by 5 bases, with 7 bases of the junction left unmatched. Germline V gene sequence: CDR1 SGHRS, CDR2 YFSETQ. The CDR3 has 16 residues. In DNA, the CDR3 is TGCGCCAGCAGCTTAGGGACAGGGGCGTTCGACAATGAGCAGTTCTTC. Its protein product is CASSLGTGAFDNEQFF.

The V gene is TRBV19, the J gene TRBJ1-6; 9 bases fit TRBD1. CDR1 is LNHDA, CDR2 SQIVND, per germline (reference sequence). CDR3 length equals 14 residues. J was trimmed by 12 bases and V by 9 bases; bases with no gene match: 12. CDR3 DNA: TGTGCCAGCCGCGTGGGGACAGGGCGAATACCCCTCCACTTT. Its protein is CASRVGTGRIPLHF.

The V and J genes are TRBV9 and TRBJ1-1; tentative D call: TRBD1 (5 bases). Trimming took 0 bases from V and 3 from J, leaving 9 bases between them. CDR1 is SGDLS, CDR2 YYNGEE, per germline. This CDR3 has 14 residues. CDR3 in DNA: TGTGCCAGCAGCGTAGCTCCCAGGGACACTGAAGCTTTCTTT. Translating gives CASSVAPRDTEAFF.

The V call is TRBV29-1, the J call TRBJ2-2, with D tentatively TRBD1 (5 bases). Trimming cost V 0 bases and J 0 bases, with 17 bases left between them. Germline assignment: CDR1 SQVTM and CDR2 ANQGSEA. The CDR3 spans 18 residues. The CDR3 coding sequence is TGCAGCGTTGAAGAAGGGTTTAGGGGCCACGCGAACACCGGGGAGCTGTTTTTT. Translation gives CSVEEGFRGHANTGELFF.

This chain links TRBV28 with TRBJ2-4; tentative D call: TRBD2 (6 bases). V dropped 3 bases and J dropped 8 bases, with 11 bases sitting between them. From germline, CDR1 is MDHEN and CDR2 SYDVKM. This CDR3 comprises 13 residues. The CDR3 is CASSLRGRDIQYF. The DNA of the CDR3 is TGTGCCAGCAGTTTGCGGGGCCGGGACATTCAGTACTTC.

The V and J genes are TRBV25-1 and TRBJ1-2, with D hard to call. The CDR3 has 13 residues. Germline assignment: CDR1 MGHDK and CDR2 SYGVNS. Trimming shortened V by 3 bases and J by 4 bases, and 9 bases separated the two germline ends. CDR3 amino acids: CASSDSVSYGYTF. The CDR3, as DNA: TGTGCCAGCAGTGACAGCGTCAGCTATGGCTACACCTTC.

In DNA form, the CDR3 reads TGTGCCATCAGAGGGGACTTCGGTGGTGACGAGCAGTACTTC. Its protein is CAIRGDFGGDEQYF. The rearrangement joins TRBV10-3 to TRBJ2-7, with D possibly matching TRBD2 (6 bases). Looked up from germline, CDR1 is ENHRY and CDR2 is SYGVKD. V shed 6 bases and J shed 5 bases, with 17 bases lying between them. The CDR3 length is 14 residues.

This chain links TRBV5-1 with TRBJ1-2; 10 nucleotides match TRBD1. Trimming removed 4 bases from V and 6 bases from J; junction bases left unmatched: 3. The CDR3 runs 13 residues. CDR1 SGHRS and CDR2 YFSETQ come from the germline V gene. CDR3 sequence reads: CASSVGTGDGYTF. DNA of the CDR3: TGCGCCAGCAGCGTCGGGACAGGGGATGGCTACACCTTC.

The chain combines TRBV5-1 with TRBJ2-7; possibly TRBD2 for D (6 bases). V was cut by 0 bases and J by 2 bases, with 12 bases left in between. The V gene's germline CDR1 is SGHRS and CDR2 YFSETQ. The CDR3 runs to 15 residues. CDR3 loop: CASSLELAPPYEQYF. As DNA, the CDR3 is TGCGCCAGCAGCTTGGAACTAGCCCCCCCCTACGAGCAGTACTTC.

The chain links TRBV27 to TRBJ1-1; maybe TRBD1 (5 bases). There are 14 residues in the CDR3. The germline gives CDR1 MNHEY, CDR2 SMNVEV (reference sequence). V lost 8 bases and J lost 2, with 15 bases in between. The CDR3 nucleotides are TGTGCCAGCGGCTTACGACAGAGAAACACTGAAGCTTTCTTT. It translates to CASGLRQRNTEAFF.

This chain joins TRBV6-5 and TRBJ2-3, with D tentatively TRBD1 (6 bases). The V gene lost 8 bases and the J gene lost 14 bases, with 29 bases spanning the gap. CDR1 is MNHEY and CDR2 is SVGAGI in the germline V gene. CDR3 length: 15 amino acids. The DNA for the CDR3 is TGTGCCAGCGGTCACAGGGTTCCGCCCTATGTGTATCCGTATTTT. This codes for CASGHRVPPYVYPYF.

This chain connects TRBV7-2 to TRBJ1-2; D gene ambiguous. This CDR3 spans 17 amino acids. Germline CDR1 reads SGHTA; CDR2 reads FQGNSA. V was clipped by 5 bases and J by 4 bases, with 23 bases between them. The CDR3 DNA is TGTGCCAGCAGCCCCCGTGGAAGACCGGAGCAGAGCTATGGCTACACCTTC. Protein product: CASSPRGRPEQSYGYTF.

The sample holds one count of this clone. This chain links TRBV11-3 with TRBJ2-2, with 8 bases lining up with TRBD2. There are 15 residues in the CDR3. Germline lookup yields CDR1 SGHNT and CDR2 YENEEA. Trimming took 2 bases from V and 6 from J; bases not matched to a gene: 5. The DNA of the CDR3 is TGTGCCAGCAGCTTAAAGAGCGGGGGCGCCGGGGAGCTGTTTTTT. Protein product: CASSLKSGGAGELFF.

This clone turned up a few times. CDR3 in amino acids: CASTGESYGYTF. CDR3 sequence (DNA): TGTGCCAGCACCGGGGAGTCCTATGGCTACACCTTC. The rearrangement uses TRBV3-1 (or the pseudogene TRBV3-2) and TRBJ1-2; D is uncertain. The germline V gene encodes CDR1 LGHDT and CDR2 YNNKEL (reference sequence). Trimming stripped 7 bases from V and 4 bases from J, with 10 bases between. The length of the CDR3 is 12 residues.

The gene calls are TRBV2 and TRBJ1-3; a weak D match, TRBD1 (6 bases). The CDR3 length is 14 residues. Deletions cut 4 bases from V and 4 bases from J, with 11 bases between. CDR1 SNHLY and CDR2 FYNNEI come from the germline V gene. CDR3 protein: CASSVTGRGNTIYF. Written as DNA, the CDR3 is TGTGCCAGCAGTGTAACAGGGCGAGGAAACACCATATATTTT.

The chain carries TRBV9 and TRBJ1-1; a weak D match, TRBD1 (5 bases). V lost 2 bases and J lost 1, with 15 bases in between. Germline V gene lookup returns CDR1 SGDLS and CDR2 YYNGEE. The CDR3 length is 16 residues. The chain's CDR3 is CASSVSPVGGNTEAFF. CDR3 coding DNA: TGTGCCAGCAGCGTCAGCCCGGTGGGGGGGAACACTGAAGCTTTCTTT.

V is TRBV5-1 and J is TRBJ2-1; D is unresolved. Germline V lookup: CDR1 SGHRS, CDR2 YFSETQ. The V end lost 7 bases, the J end lost 0 bases, and 5 bases lay between the germline ends. The CDR3 is made up of 12 amino acids. Here the CDR3 DNA reads TGCGCCAGCGGCCCCTCCTACAATGAGCAGTTCTTC. Its protein is CASGPSYNEQFF.

This clone was seen once. The chain has TRBV12-3 or TRBV12-4 and TRBJ1-1; D unresolved. The length of the CDR3 is 13 residues. V was cut by 4 bases and J by 1 base, with 7 bases left in between. The CDR3 loop reads CASSYGGNTEAFF. CDR3 coding DNA: TGTGCCAGCAGTTACGGAGGGAACACTGAAGCTTTCTTT.

The chain carries TRBV2 and TRBJ1-2, with no clear D. The germline gives CDR1 SNHLY, CDR2 FYNNEI. Trimming left V 4 bases short and J 6 bases short, with 15 bases between. The CDR3 totals 14 residues. Here the CDR3 DNA reads TGTGCCAGCAGTGCTCTTTCGGGATCTCATGGCTACACCTTC. It codes for CASSALSGSHGYTF.

This rearrangement joins TRBV4-3 to TRBJ2-3, with D uncertain. The CDR3 runs 16 residues. Deletions cut 0 bases from V and 0 bases from J, with 10 bases between. Per germline, CDR1 LGHNA and CDR2 YSLEER. The CDR3 region is CASSQDRYRSTDTQYF. The CDR3 DNA reads TGCGCCAGCAGCCAAGATCGATACAGAAGCACAGATACGCAGTATTTT.

The chain has TRBV4-3 and TRBJ1-3; TRBD1 might be the D (5 bases). V dropped 3 bases and J dropped 5 bases, with 11 bases sitting between them. This CDR3 comprises 14 residues. Per germline, CDR1 LGHNA and CDR2 YSLEER. As DNA, the CDR3 is TGCGCCAGCAGCCAGTCGGGGGGAAGAAACACCATATATTTT. Protein sequence: CASSQSGGRNTIYF.

The V gene is TRBV5-6, the J gene TRBJ1-4; 8 nucleotides align to TRBD1. V lost 1 base and J lost 7; bases outside the gene matches: 3. Germline values: CDR1 SGHDT, CDR2 YYEEEE. This CDR3 comprises 14 residues. CDR3 nucleotides: TGTGCCAGCAGCTTGCTCGGACAGGGTGAAAAACTGTTTTTT. This translates into CASSLLGQGEKLFF.

In its sample, this clone was seen once. CDR3 protein: CASRDQGLPTYNEQFF. In DNA form, the CDR3 reads TGTGCCAGCAGAGACCAGGGACTCCCAACCTACAATGAGCAGTTCTTC. The chain uses TRBV13 and TRBJ2-1; tentatively, D is TRBD2 (6 bases). The V gene lost 6 bases and the J gene lost 2 bases, with 17 bases spanning the gap. Germline CDR1 reads PRHDT; CDR2 reads FYEKMQ (reference sequence). The CDR3 is made up of 16 amino acids. The variable domain in full, with the rest retrieved from reference TRBV13 and TRBJ2-1, is AAGVIQSPRHLIKEKRETATLKCYPIPRHDTVYWYQQGPGQDPQFLISFYEKMQSDKGSIPDRFSAQQFSDYHSELNMSSLELGDSALYFCASRDQGLPTYNEQFFGPGTRLTVL.